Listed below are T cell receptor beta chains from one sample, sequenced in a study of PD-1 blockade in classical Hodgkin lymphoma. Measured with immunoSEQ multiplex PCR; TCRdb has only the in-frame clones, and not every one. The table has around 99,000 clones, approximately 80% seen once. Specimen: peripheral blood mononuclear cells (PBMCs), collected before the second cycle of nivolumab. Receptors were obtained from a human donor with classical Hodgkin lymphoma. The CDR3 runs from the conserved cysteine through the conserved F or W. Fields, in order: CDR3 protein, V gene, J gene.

CASSPPGTSGSEQYF	TRBV7-2	TRBJ2-7
CASSLDLASGKYEQYF	TRBV11-2	TRBJ2-7
CASSFIQVNTEAFF	TRBV6-1	TRBJ1-1
CASSTRTRETQYF	TRBV19	TRBJ2-5
CASKLYNEQFF	TRBV27	TRBJ2-1
CASSLVHEQFF	TRBV7-9	TRBJ2-1
CASSLVFAGGTEQFF	TRBV5-1	TRBJ2-1
CASSPALRPKETQYF	TRBV27	TRBJ2-5
CASSPDRGSYEQYF	TRBV18	TRBJ2-7
CASSDLTHQPQHF	TRBV6-1	TRBJ1-5
CAWSVQVQETQYF	TRBV30	TRBJ2-5
CASSYGDIQETQYF	TRBV6-6	TRBJ2-5
CASSGGGHSSTDTQYF	TRBV27	TRBJ2-3
CASSSGFGTEAFF	TRBV7-2	TRBJ1-1
CASSAGPEQFF	TRBV19	TRBJ2-1
CAISESRTEKLFF	TRBV10-3	TRBJ1-4
CASSLLFGVNQPQHF	TRBV7-8	TRBJ1-5
CASSGDPNTGELFF	TRBV19	TRBJ2-2
CALRRGDGNEQFF	TRBV10-3	TRBJ2-1
CASSLTRLNTEAFF	TRBV27	TRBJ1-1
CASRPGELSGELFF	TRBV5-1	TRBJ2-2
CASRFRDFKVF	TRBV7-8	TRBJ2-1
CASSSKTSGKTGELFF	TRBV5-4	TRBJ2-2
CASSYRAGNEQFF	TRBV7-2	TRBJ2-1
CASSREDTQYF	TRBV2	TRBJ2-3
CAISESGENSYEQYF	TRBV10-3	TRBJ2-7
CASSVSSGVGDEQFF	TRBV9	TRBJ2-1
CASSQDGVYGYTF	TRBV4-1	TRBJ1-2
CASKWTGDSNQPQHF	TRBV6-1	TRBJ1-5
CSVGASGASTDTQYF	TRBV29-1	TRBJ2-3
CASSGRDTLNQPQHF	TRBV19	TRBJ1-5
CAISGTAEAFF	TRBV10-3	TRBJ1-1
CASSLGAGGPADTQYF	TRBV5-1	TRBJ2-3
CASSHRTDAKETQYF	TRBV4-1	TRBJ2-5
CASSTPGRGGREQYF	TRBV13	TRBJ2-7
CASSPLTSAYEQYF	TRBV19	TRBJ2-7
CASSKVTDSYSGNTIYF	TRBV21-1	TRBJ1-3
CASSVEGWGISEAFF	TRBV9	TRBJ1-1